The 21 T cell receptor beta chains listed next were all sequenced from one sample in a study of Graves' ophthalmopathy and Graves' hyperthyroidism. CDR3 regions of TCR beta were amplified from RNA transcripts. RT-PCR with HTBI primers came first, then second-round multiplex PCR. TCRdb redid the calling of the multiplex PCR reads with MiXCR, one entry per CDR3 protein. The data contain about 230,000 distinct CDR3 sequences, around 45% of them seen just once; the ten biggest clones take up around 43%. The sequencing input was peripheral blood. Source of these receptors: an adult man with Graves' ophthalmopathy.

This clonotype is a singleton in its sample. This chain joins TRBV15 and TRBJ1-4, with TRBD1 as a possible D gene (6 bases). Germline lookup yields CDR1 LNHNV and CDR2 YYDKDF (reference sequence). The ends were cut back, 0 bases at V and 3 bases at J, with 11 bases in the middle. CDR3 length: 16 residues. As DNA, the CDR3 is TGTGCCACCAGCAGAGATCGGGGGGCTTCTAATGAAAAACTGTTTTTT. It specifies CATSRDRGASNEKLFF.

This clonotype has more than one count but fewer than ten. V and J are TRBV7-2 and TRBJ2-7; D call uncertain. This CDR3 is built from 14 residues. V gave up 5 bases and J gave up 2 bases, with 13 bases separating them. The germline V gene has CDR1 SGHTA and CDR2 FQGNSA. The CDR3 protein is CASSPAWTPYEQYF. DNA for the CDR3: TGTGCCAGCAGCCCCGCATGGACCCCCTACGAGCAGTACTTC.

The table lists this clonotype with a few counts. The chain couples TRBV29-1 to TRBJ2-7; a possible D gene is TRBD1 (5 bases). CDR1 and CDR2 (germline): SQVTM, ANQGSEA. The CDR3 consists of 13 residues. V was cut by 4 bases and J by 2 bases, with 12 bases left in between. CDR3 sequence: CSVVAGKTYEQYF. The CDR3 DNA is TGCAGCGTTGTGGCAGGGAAAACCTACGAGCAGTACTTC.

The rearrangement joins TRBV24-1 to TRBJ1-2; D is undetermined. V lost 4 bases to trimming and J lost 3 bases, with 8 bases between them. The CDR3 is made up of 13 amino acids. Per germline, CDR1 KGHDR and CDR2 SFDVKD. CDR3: CATSEDDDYGYTF. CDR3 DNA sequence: TGTGCCACCAGTGAGGACGATGACTATGGCTACACCTTC.

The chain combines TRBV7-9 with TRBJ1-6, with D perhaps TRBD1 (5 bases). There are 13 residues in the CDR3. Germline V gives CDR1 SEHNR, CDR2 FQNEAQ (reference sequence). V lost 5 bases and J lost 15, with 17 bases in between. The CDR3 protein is CASSPNRRDLLHF. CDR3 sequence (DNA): TGTGCCAGCAGCCCGAACCGCAGGGATCTCCTCCACTTT.

CDR3 in DNA: TGCGCCAGCAGTGAGCCCTGGGACCGGAGCCCTGGAAACACCATATATTTT. Translating gives CASSEPWDRSPGNTIYF. This sequence joins TRBV10-2 and TRBJ1-3; a weak D match, TRBD1 (5 bases). CDR3 length: 17 amino acids. Between the trimmed V and J ends, which lost 2 bases and 2 bases, there was a span of 16 bases. Germline V gene sequence: CDR1 WSHSY, CDR2 SAAADI.

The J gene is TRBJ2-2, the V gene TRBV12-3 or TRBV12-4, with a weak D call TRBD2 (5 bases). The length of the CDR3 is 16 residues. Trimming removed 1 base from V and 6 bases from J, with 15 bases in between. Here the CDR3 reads CASSLEASSMAGELFF. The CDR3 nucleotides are TGTGCCAGCAGTTTAGAGGCTAGCAGTATGGCCGGGGAGCTGTTTTTT.

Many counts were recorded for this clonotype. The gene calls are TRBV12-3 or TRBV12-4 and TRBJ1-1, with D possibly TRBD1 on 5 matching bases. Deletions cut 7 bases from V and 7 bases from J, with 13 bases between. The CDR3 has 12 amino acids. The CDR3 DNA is TGTGCCAGCACAATCGGGGGGTATGAAGCTTTCTTT. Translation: CASTIGGYEAFF.

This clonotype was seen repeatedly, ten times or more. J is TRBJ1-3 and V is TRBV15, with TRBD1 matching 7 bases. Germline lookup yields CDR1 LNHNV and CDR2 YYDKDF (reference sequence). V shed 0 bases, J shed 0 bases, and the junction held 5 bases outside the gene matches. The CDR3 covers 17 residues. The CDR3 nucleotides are TGTGCCACCAGCAGAGATCGCGGGACAGCCTCTGGAAACACCATATATTTT. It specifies CATSRDRGTASGNTIYF.

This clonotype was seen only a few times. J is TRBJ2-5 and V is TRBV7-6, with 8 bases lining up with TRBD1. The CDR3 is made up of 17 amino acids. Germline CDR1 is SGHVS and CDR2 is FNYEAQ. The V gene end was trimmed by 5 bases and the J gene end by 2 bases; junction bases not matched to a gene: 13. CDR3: CASSPRQGAKPQETQYF. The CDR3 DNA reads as TGTGCCAGCAGCCCCCGGCAGGGGGCCAAACCACAAGAGACCCAGTACTTC.

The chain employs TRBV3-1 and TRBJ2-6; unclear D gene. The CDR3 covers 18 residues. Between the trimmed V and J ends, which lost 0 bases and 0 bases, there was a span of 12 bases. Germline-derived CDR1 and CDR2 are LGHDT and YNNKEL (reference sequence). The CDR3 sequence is CASSQDLKRYSGANVLTF. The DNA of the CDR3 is TGTGCCAGCAGCCAAGATCTCAAGCGCTACTCTGGGGCCAACGTCCTGACTTTC.

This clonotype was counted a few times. Here the CDR3 reads CASSGQVNTEAFF. The CDR3 coding sequence is TGTGCCAGCAGTGGCCAAGTGAACACTGAAGCTTTCTTT. The rearrangement joins TRBV7-2 to TRBJ1-1; D remains ambiguous. Germline CDR1 is SGHTA and CDR2 is FQGNSA. V lost 6 bases, J lost 0 bases, and 8 bases lay in between. The CDR3 is 13 amino acids.

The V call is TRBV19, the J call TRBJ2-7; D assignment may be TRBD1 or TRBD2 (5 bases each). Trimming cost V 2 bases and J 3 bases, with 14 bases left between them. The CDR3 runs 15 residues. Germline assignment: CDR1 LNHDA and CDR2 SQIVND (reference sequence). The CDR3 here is CASSIQGDSRYEQYF. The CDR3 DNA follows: TGTGCCAGTAGTATACAGGGAGACTCCCGCTACGAGCAGTACTTC.

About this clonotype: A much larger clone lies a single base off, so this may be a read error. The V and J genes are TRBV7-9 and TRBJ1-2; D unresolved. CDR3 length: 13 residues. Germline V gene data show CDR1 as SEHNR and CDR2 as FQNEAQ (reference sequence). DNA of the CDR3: TGTGCCAGCAGCTTCGACAAGAACTATGACTACACCTTC. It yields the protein CASSFDKNYDYTF.

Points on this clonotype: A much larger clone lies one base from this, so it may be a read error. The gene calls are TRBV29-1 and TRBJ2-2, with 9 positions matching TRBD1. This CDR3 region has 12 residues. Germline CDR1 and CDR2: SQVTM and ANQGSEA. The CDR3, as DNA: TGCGGCGCTAGGACAGGGGCCGGGGAGCTGTTTTTT. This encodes CGARTGAGELFF.

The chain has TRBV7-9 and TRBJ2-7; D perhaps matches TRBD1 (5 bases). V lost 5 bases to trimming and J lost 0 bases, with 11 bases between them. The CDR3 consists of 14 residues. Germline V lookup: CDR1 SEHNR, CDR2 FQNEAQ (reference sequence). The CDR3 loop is CASSNRQLSYEQYF. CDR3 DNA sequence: TGTGCCAGCAGCAACAGACAGCTCTCCTACGAGCAGTACTTC.

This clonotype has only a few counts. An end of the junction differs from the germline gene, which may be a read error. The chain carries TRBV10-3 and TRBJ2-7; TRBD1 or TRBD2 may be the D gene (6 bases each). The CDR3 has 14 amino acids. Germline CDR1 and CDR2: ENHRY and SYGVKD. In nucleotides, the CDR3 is TGTGCCAGCAGTGAAGGTGTAGGGGGGTACGAGCAGTACTTC. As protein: CASSEGVGGYEQYF.

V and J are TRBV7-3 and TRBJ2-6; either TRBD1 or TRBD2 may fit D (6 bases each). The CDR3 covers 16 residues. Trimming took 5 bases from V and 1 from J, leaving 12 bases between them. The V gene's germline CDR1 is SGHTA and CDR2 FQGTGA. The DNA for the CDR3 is TGTGCCAGCAGCCCAGGGGCGGGGTCTGGGGCCAACGTCCTGACTTTC. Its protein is CASSPGAGSGANVLTF.

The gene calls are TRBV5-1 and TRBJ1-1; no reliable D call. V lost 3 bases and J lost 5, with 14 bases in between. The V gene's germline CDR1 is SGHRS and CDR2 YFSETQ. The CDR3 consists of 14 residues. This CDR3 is CASSSDPSVTEAFF. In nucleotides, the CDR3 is TGCGCCAGCAGCTCCGACCCTAGCGTAACTGAAGCTTTCTTT.

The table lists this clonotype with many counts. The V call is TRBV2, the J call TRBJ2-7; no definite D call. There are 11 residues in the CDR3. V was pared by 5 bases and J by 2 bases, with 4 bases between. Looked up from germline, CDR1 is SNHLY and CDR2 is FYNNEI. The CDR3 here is CASSSTYEQYF. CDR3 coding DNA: TGTGCCAGCAGTTCGACCTACGAGCAGTACTTC.

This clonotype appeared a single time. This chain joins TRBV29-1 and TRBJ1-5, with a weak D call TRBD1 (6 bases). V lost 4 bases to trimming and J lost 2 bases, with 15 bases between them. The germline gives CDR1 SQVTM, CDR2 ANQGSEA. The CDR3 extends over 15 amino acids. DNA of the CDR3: TGCAGCGTTGTGGGGGGCTTGAACGGCAATCAGCCCCAGCATTTT. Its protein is CSVVGGLNGNQPQHF.